Below, 19 T cell receptor beta chains from the same sample are listed, as sequenced in a study of blood T cell repertoires in COVID-19. Sequencing was performed with immunoSEQ multiplex PCR; in TCRdb, only in-frame clones are kept and a portion is missing. The sample shows under 300,000 clones, roughly 84% of them seen only once. Sequencing was performed on peripheral blood. Receptors originate from a woman between 40 and 55 years old who had recovered from COVID-19.

The genes are TRBV6-2 or TRBV6-3 and TRBJ2-7; 10 bases match TRBD1. Trimming cost V 2 bases and J 6 bases; bases outside gene matches: 7. This CDR3 is built from 15 residues. CDR1 is MNHEY and CDR2 is SVGEGT in the germline V gene. The CDR3 loop reads CASSYGGTGDVEQYF. DNA for the CDR3: TGTGCCAGCAGTTACGGGGGGACAGGGGATGTCGAGCAGTACTTC.

The chain combines TRBV9 with TRBJ1-1, with a tentative D call TRBD1 (6 bases). Germline-derived CDR1 and CDR2 are SGDLS and YYNGEE. The CDR3 contains 14 residues. V was pared by 4 bases and J by 4 bases, with 14 bases between. Here the CDR3 reads CASSPVPGVTEAFF. The CDR3 DNA is TGTGCCAGCAGCCCCGTCCCAGGGGTCACTGAAGCTTTCTTT.

The chain uses TRBV6-4 and TRBJ2-7; D possibly corresponds to TRBD2 (5 bases). CDR3 length: 15 residues. Germline CDR1 is MRHNA and CDR2 is SNTAGT. V was trimmed by 4 bases and J by 0 bases, leaving 13 bases between them. CDR3 sequence: CASSVDQGSSYEQYF. The CDR3 DNA reads TGTGCCAGCAGTGTAGATCAAGGGAGCTCCTACGAGCAGTACTTC.

The chain employs TRBV11-3 and TRBJ1-1, with 7 positions matching TRBD1. Germline loops: CDR1 SGHNT, CDR2 YENEEA. The CDR3 spans 17 residues. With 0 bases clipped from V and 2 bases from J, the junction kept 9 bases outside the gene matches. The CDR3 sequence: CASSLEAFTGVNTEAFF. The CDR3 region has the DNA TGTGCCAGCAGCTTAGAGGCCTTTACAGGGGTCAACACTGAAGCTTTCTTT.

This chain joins TRBV30 and TRBJ2-1, with 8 nucleotides matching TRBD2. Germline V lookup: CDR1 GTSNPN, CDR2 SVGIG (reference sequence). This CDR3 region has 15 residues. V lost 8 bases to trimming and J lost 5 bases; unmatched junction nucleotides: 14. CDR3 residues: CAGTGTRGRNNEQFF. In DNA, the CDR3 is TGTGCCGGAACCGGGACTAGGGGAAGAAACAATGAGCAGTTCTTC. Using reference TRBV30 and TRBJ2-1 for the parts outside the CDR3, the full variable domain is SQTIHQWPATLVQPVGSPLSLECTVEGTSNPNLYWYRQAAGRGLQLLFYSVGIGQISSEVPQNLSASRPQDRQFILSSKKLLLSDSGFYLCAGTGTRGRNNEQFFGPGTRLTVL.

CDR3 bases: TGTGCCAGCAGTTACTATGATGCAGGGGGATGGAGCGGCTACACCTTC. It yields the protein CASSYYDAGGWSGYTF. The rearrangement links TRBV6-6 to TRBJ1-2; TRBD1 matches at 7 bases. Germline trimming cut 1 base from V and 8 bases from J; bases unmatched to any gene: 13. This CDR3 has 16 amino acids. Per the germline V gene, CDR1 is MNHNY and CDR2 is SVGAGI (reference sequence).

The chain uses TRBV5-1 and TRBJ1-2; possible D gene TRBD1, 5 bases. The length of the CDR3 is 14 residues. The germline CDR1 and CDR2 sequences are SGHRS and YFSETQ. The ends were cut back, 4 bases at V and 4 bases at J, with 14 bases in the middle. The CDR3 bases are TGCGCCAGCAGCGCCGGAGGAGGGACCTATGGCTACACCTTC. It is translated as CASSAGGGTYGYTF.

This sequence joins TRBV19 and TRBJ1-5; D unclear. The germline CDR1 and CDR2 sequences are LNHDA and SQIVND (reference sequence). V was clipped by 7 bases and J by 4 bases, with 8 bases between them. This CDR3 contains 12 residues. The CDR3 spells CASTMRNQPQHF. The CDR3 DNA reads as TGTGCCAGTACGATGAGGAATCAGCCCCAGCATTTT.

This chain connects TRBV10-3 to TRBJ2-6; D is possibly TRBD1 (5 bases). Trimming pared 7 bases from V and 4 bases from J, leaving 11 bases between. This CDR3 comprises 14 residues. Germline V gene lookup returns CDR1 ENHRY and CDR2 SYGVKD. DNA for the CDR3: TGTGCCATCAAGGCGGCAGGGGGGGCCAACGTCCTGACTTTC. As protein: CAIKAAGGANVLTF.

The chain carries TRBV19 and TRBJ2-6, with a weak D call TRBD2 (5 bases). This CDR3 contains 15 residues. Deletions cut 6 bases from V and 3 bases from J, with 12 bases between. Germline CDR1 reads LNHDA; CDR2 reads SQIVND (reference sequence). CDR3 DNA: TGTGCCAGTAGCACTAATCGGGATGGGGCCAACGTCCTGACTTTC. Its translation: CASSTNRDGANVLTF.

The chain joins TRBV27 to TRBJ1-2; a possible D gene is TRBD1 (5 bases). The germline gives CDR1 MNHEY, CDR2 SMNVEV (reference sequence). This CDR3 spans 16 amino acids. With 4 bases removed from V and 0 bases from J, the gap between germline ends came to 15 bases. The CDR3 nucleotides are TGTGCCAGCAGTTCTTTCCCGCCGACAGCTAACTATGGCTACACCTTC. It encodes CASSSFPPTANYGYTF.

This clone was seen once. The V call is TRBV6-5, the J call TRBJ2-3; the D gene is possibly TRBD2 (7 bases). CDR1 is MNHEY, CDR2 SVGAGI, per germline. V was shortened by 6 bases and J by 0 bases, with 13 bases between the two germline ends. The CDR3 totals 15 residues. The CDR3 reads CASRSWGGSTDTQYF. In nucleotides, the CDR3 is TGTGCCAGCAGATCGTGGGGGGGCAGCACAGATACGCAGTATTTT.

This clone is a singleton in its sample. V gene TRBV28 combines with J gene TRBJ2-6; no reliable D call. Germline CDR1 and CDR2: MDHEN and SYDVKM. V gave up 8 bases and J gave up 0 bases, with 14 bases separating them. The CDR3 extends over 16 amino acids. The CDR3 is CASLENLSSGANVLTF. The DNA of the CDR3 is TGTGCCAGCTTAGAGAATCTAAGCTCTGGGGCCAACGTCCTGACTTTC.

J is TRBJ2-1 and V is TRBV5-5; TRBD2 matches 8 bases. The V gene's germline CDR1 is SGHKS and CDR2 YYEKEE (reference sequence). CDR3 length equals 15 residues. Trimming cost V 0 bases and J 4 bases; bases outside gene matches: 3. DNA of the CDR3: TGTGCCAGCAGCTTGGGACTAGCGTTTTACAATGAGCAGTTCTTC. Its protein is CASSLGLAFYNEQFF.

The J gene is TRBJ2-2, the V gene TRBV5-5; D perhaps matches TRBD1 (5 bases). CDR1 and CDR2 from the germline V gene are SGHKS and YYEKEE (reference sequence). This CDR3 region has 14 residues. V shed 4 bases and J shed 13 bases, with 20 bases lying between them. The CDR3 loop reads CASSAGALWQGLFF. CDR3 nucleotide sequence: TGTGCCAGCAGCGCCGGCGCCCTTTGGCAGGGGCTGTTTTTT.

The chain couples TRBV9 to TRBJ1-2; D gene ambiguous. The germline CDR1 and CDR2 sequences are SGDLS and YYNGEE. Trimming removed 0 bases at V and 11 bases at J, with 14 bases between. CDR3 length: 13 amino acids. CDR3 loop: CASSVDGAFLYTF. The CDR3 DNA follows: TGTGCCAGCAGCGTAGATGGAGCCTTCCTTTACACCTTC.

V gene TRBV11-2 combines with J gene TRBJ1-2; D is unresolved. V gave up 1 base and J gave up 2 bases, with 5 bases separating them. The CDR3 is 13 amino acids. The germline CDR1 and CDR2 sequences are SGHAT and FQNNGV. The CDR3 loop is CASSLAVNYGYTF. The CDR3 nucleotides are TGTGCCAGCAGCTTAGCCGTGAACTATGGCTACACCTTC.

V is TRBV4-2 and J is TRBJ2-1; D might be TRBD2 (6 bases). The CDR3 is made up of 17 amino acids. The germline CDR1 and CDR2 sequences are LGHNA and YNFKEQ. The V and J ends lost 1 base and 8 bases respectively, with 21 bases between them. The CDR3 loop is CASSQGPSESSIYEQFF. As DNA, the CDR3 is TGTGCCAGCAGCCAAGGTCCTAGCGAGAGCTCGATTTATGAGCAGTTCTTC.

This clone was seen once. In the same sample, other DNA sequences code for this CDR3. This CDR3 is CASSLVGGYGYTF. The CDR3 region has the DNA TGTGCCAGCAGTTTAGTAGGGGGATATGGCTACACCTTC. The rearrangement joins TRBV12-3 or TRBV12-4 to TRBJ1-2, with a tentative D call TRBD1 (6 bases). The CDR3 sequence is 13 residues long. Trimming cost V 1 base and J 5 bases, with 8 bases left between them.